This T cell receptor (beta chain) was found in a study of Ad26.COV2.S vaccination and SARS-CoV-2 variants. Study at large: The donor belonged to the COV1001 Ad26.COV2.S trial arm. Ad26.COV2.S given intramuscularly, once or twice 56 days apart. Findings and caveats of the study: Participants given vaccine showed non-spike TCR breadth similar to that of placebo recipients. Total responses of T cells may have been underestimated by the analyses of TCR breadth and depth.

Clones were read by immunoSEQ multiplex PCR, and TCRdb kept only the in-frame ones, dropping some. The sample consists of hundreds of thousands of clones, about nine tenths of them appearing once. The CDR3 covers 15 residues. V was cut by 0 bases and J by 3 bases, with 12 bases left in between. From germline, CDR1 is LGHNA and CDR2 YSLEER. As for treatment: around 19 received Ad26.COV2.S at low or high dose, single or two shots; roughly 5 received placebo; per-sample allocation not given. Sampling occurred on day 63 after the first vaccine or placebo injection. Worth noting for this clone: Its antigen is unidentified.

The receptor comes from a person aged 18-60 years who received the Ad26.COV2.S COVID-19 vaccine or a placebo. The material was peripheral blood, obtained in a trial of Ad26.COV2.S vaccine versus placebo. This chain links TRBV4-3 with TRBJ2-7, with D hard to call. The CDR3 is CASSQEVRVGYEQYF. The CDR3 nucleotides read TGCGCCAGCAGCCAAGAAGTCCGGGTTGGCTACGAGCAGTACTTC.